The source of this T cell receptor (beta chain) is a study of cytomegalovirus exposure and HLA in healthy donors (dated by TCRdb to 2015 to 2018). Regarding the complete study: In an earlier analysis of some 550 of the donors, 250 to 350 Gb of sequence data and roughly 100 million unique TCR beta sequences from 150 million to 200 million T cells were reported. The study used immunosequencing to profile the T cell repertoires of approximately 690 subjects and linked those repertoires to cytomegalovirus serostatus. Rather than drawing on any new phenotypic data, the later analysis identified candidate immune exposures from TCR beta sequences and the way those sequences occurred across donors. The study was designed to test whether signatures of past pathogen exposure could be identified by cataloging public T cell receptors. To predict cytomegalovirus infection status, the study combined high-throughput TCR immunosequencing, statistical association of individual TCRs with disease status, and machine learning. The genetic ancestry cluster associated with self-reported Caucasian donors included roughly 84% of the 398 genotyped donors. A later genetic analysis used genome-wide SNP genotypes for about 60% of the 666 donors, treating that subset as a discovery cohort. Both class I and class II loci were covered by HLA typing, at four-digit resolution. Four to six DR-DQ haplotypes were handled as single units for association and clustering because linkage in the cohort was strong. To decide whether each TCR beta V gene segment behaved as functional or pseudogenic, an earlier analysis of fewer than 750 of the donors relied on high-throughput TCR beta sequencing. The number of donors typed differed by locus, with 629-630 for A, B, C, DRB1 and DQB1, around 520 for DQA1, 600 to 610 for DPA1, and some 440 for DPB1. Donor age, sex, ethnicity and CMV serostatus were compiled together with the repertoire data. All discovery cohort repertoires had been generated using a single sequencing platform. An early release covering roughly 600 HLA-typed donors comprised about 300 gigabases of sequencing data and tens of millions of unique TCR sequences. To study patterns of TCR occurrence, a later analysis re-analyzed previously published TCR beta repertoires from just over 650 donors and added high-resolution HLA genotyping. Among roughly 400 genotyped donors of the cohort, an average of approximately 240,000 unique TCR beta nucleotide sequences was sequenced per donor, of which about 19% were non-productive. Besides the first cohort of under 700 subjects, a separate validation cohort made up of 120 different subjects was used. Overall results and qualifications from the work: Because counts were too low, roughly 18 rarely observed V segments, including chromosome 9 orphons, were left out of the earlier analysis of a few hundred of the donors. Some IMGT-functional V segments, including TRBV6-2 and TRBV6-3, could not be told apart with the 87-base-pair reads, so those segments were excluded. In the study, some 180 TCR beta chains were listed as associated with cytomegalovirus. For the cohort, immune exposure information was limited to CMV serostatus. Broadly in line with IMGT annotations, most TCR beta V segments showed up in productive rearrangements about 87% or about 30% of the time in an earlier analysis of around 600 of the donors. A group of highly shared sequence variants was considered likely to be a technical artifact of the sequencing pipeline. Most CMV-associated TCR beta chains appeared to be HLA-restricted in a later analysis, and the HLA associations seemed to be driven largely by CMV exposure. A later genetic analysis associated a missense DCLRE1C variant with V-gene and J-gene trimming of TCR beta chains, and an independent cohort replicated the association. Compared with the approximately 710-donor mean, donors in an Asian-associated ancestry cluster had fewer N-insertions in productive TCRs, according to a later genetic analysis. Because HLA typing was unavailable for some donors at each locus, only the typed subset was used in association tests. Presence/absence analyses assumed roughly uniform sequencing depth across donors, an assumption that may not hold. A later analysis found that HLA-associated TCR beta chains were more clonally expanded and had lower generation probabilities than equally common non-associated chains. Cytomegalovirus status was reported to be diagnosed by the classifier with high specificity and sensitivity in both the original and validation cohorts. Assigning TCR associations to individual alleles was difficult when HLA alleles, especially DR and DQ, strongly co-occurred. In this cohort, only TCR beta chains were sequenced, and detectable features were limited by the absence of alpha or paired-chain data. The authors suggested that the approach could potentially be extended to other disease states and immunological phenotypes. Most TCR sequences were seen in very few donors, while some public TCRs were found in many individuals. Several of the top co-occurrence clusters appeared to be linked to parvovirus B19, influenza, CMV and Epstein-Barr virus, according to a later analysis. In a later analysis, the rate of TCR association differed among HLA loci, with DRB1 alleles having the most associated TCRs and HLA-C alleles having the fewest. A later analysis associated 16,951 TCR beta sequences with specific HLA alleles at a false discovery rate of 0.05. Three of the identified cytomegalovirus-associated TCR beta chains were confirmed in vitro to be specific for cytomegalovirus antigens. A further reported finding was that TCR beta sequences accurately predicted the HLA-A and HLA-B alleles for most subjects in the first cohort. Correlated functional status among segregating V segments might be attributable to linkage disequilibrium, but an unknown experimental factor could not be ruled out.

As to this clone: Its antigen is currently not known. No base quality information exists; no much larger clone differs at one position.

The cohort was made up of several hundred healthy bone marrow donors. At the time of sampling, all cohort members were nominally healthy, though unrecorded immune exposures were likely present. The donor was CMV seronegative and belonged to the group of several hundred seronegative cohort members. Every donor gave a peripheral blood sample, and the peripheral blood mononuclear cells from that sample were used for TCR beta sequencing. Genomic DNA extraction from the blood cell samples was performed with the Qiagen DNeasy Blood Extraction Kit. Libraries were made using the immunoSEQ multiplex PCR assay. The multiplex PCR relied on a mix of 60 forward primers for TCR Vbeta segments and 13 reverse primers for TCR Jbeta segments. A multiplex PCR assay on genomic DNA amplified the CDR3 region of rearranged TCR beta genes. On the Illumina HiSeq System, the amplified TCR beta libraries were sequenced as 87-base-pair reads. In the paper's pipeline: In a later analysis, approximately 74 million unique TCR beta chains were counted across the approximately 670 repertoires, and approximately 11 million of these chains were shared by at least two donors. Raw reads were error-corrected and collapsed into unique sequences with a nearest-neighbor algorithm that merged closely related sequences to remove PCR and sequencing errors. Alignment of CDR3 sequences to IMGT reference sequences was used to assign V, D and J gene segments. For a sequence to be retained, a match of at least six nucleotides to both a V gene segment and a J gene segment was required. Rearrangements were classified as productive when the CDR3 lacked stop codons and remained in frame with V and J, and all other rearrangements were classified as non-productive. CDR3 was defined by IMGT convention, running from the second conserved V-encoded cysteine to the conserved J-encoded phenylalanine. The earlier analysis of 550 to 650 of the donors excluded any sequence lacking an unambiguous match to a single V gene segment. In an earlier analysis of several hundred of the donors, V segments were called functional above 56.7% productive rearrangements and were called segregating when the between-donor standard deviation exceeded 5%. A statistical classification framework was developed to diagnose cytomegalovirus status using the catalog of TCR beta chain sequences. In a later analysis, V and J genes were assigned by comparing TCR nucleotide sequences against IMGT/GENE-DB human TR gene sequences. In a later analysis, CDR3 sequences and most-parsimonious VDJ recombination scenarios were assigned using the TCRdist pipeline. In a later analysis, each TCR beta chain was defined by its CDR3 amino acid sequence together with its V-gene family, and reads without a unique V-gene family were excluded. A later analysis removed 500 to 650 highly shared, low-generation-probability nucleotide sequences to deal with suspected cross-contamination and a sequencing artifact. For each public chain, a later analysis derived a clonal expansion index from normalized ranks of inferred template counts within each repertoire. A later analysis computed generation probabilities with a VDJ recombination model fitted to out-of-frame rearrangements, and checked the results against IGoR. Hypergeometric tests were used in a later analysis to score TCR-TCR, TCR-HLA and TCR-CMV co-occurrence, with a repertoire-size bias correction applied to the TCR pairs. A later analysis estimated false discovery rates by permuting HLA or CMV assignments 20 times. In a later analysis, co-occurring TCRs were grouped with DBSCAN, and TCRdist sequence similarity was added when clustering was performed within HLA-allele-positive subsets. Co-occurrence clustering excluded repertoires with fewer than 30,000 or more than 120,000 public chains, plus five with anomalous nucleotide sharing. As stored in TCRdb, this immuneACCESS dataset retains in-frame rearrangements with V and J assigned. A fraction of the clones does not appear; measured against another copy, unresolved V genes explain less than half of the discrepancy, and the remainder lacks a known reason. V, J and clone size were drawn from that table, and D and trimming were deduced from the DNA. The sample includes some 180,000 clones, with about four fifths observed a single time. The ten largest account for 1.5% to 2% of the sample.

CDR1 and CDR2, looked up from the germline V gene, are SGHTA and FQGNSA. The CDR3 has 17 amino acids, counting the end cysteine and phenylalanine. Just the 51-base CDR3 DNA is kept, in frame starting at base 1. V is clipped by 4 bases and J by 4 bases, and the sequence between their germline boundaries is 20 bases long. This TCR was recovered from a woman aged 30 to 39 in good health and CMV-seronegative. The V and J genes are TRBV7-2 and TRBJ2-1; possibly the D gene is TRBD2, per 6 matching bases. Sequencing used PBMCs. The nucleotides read TGTGCCAGCAGCTCGGGCCTCGGGCGCGGGAATTACAATGAGCAGTTCTTC. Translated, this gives CASSSGLGRGNYNEQFF.